Presented here are 18 T cell receptor beta chains from one specimen sequenced in a study of T cell responses to AZD1222 COVID-19 vaccine. The protocol was immunoSEQ multiplex PCR, while the TCRdb copy is restricted to in-frame clones and leaves out a portion. The sample lists around 190,000 clones, over 80% occurring once. The specimen comprised peripheral blood, sampled on day 0 of AZD1222 vaccination. The source is an adult in good health.

Written as DNA, the CDR3 is TGTGCCAGCAGCCAGAACTACAGGGGTGAAAAACTGTTTTTT. It codes for CASSQNYRGEKLFF. This chain joins TRBV3-1 (or the pseudogene TRBV3-2) and TRBJ1-4, with 7 bases aligning to TRBD1. The CDR3 extends over 14 amino acids. Germline lookup yields CDR1 LGHDT and CDR2 YNNKEL (reference sequence). V lost 3 bases and J lost 7; bases outside the gene matches: 5.

The chain employs TRBV5-1 and TRBJ2-7; 9 nucleotides match TRBD1. The V segment lost 4 bases and the J segment 2 bases; nucleotides outside the gene matches: 7. This CDR3 region has 15 residues. CDR1 is SGHRS and CDR2 is YFSETQ in the germline V gene. The CDR3 sequence is CASSPTGTGTYEQYF. CDR3 in DNA: TGCGCCAGCAGCCCTACCGGGACAGGGACCTACGAGCAGTACTTC. The full variable domain, in which reference TRBV5-1 and TRBJ2-7 provide the parts outside the CDR3, is KAGVTQTPRYLIKTRGQQVTLSCSPISGHRSVSWYQQTPGQGLQFLFEYFSETQRNKGNFPGRFSGRQFSNSRSEMNVSTLELGDSALYLCASSPTGTGTYEQYFGPGTRLTVT.

The J gene is TRBJ1-1, the V gene TRBV6-5; D possibly corresponds to TRBD1 (6 bases). Germline CDR1 reads MNHEY; CDR2 reads SVGAGI. V lost 6 bases and J lost 8, with 16 bases in between. The CDR3 has 13 residues. The CDR3 region is CASSQTGRVEAFF. The CDR3 nucleotides are TGTGCCAGCAGCCAAACAGGGAGGGTGGAAGCTTTCTTT.

This clone was recorded a few times. The V and J genes are TRBV10-3 and TRBJ1-2; 12 bases are a match to TRBD1. The V gene's germline CDR1 is ENHRY and CDR2 SYGVKD. V trimming: 8 bases; J trimming: 5 bases; junction bases outside the gene matches: 3. The CDR3 totals 13 residues. This CDR3 is CAIGTGGGYGYTF. CDR3 nucleotide sequence: TGTGCCATCGGGACAGGGGGCGGTTATGGCTACACCTTC.

The rearrangement links TRBV7-9 to TRBJ1-1, with a weak D call TRBD1 (5 bases). Trimming took 7 bases from V and 9 from J, leaving 15 bases between them. The CDR3 loop spans 12 amino acids. CDR1 and CDR2 from the germline V gene are SEHNR and FQNEAQ (reference sequence). Here the CDR3 reads CASTWGGRKAFF. The CDR3 bases are TGTGCCAGCACCTGGGGGGGTAGAAAAGCTTTCTTT.

The chain combines TRBV6-5 with TRBJ2-1; 11 bases line up with TRBD2. Germline V gives CDR1 MNHEY, CDR2 SVGAGI. After removal of 6 bases from V and 7 bases from J, the junction contained 5 bases not matched to a gene. CDR3 length: 14 amino acids. The CDR3 DNA sequence: TGTGCCAGCAGGGTAGCGGGGGGGTCGAATGAGCAGTTCTTC. Translating gives CASRVAGGSNEQFF.

The chain is built from TRBV18 and TRBJ1-1; D is unclear. V lost 6 bases and J 0 bases, leaving 8 bases between the germline ends. Germline values: CDR1 KGHSH, CDR2 LQKENI. The CDR3 spans 13 residues. CDR3: CASSSPMNTEAFF. The CDR3 DNA is TGTGCCAGCTCCTCTCCGATGAACACTGAAGCTTTCTTT.

The chain joins TRBV6-4 to TRBJ1-5; D remains ambiguous. The CDR3 has 14 residues. The V gene's germline CDR1 is MRHNA and CDR2 SNTAGT. V lost 0 bases and J lost 7, with 10 bases in between. This CDR3 is CASSDSEGVQPQHF. The CDR3 DNA follows: TGTGCCAGCAGTGACTCAGAGGGTGTCCAGCCCCAGCATTTT.

J is TRBJ1-3 and V is TRBV6-1; D perhaps matches TRBD1 (5 bases). The V end lost 0 bases, the J end lost 3 bases, and 15 bases lay between the germline ends. The CDR3 length is 17 residues. The germline V gene encodes CDR1 MNHNS and CDR2 SASEGT. The CDR3 DNA reads as TGTGCCAGCAGTGAAGCGAGGGGACGGGCTGATGGAAACACCATATATTTT. Protein: CASSEARGRADGNTIYF.

The V and J genes are TRBV27 and TRBJ2-6; 8 nucleotides agree with TRBD2. The CDR3 length is 17 residues. V was pared by 6 bases and J by 0 bases, with 7 bases of the junction left unmatched. CDR1 and CDR2 from the germline V gene are MNHEY and SMNVEV (reference sequence). The CDR3 protein is CASRALAGSSGANVLTF. In DNA form, the CDR3 reads TGTGCCAGCAGAGCCTTAGCGGGGTCCTCTGGGGCCAACGTCCTGACTTTC.

CDR3 bases: TGTGCCACCAGCAGAGCCGGGACGCAGGCCTACGAGCAGTACTTC. Translation: CATSRAGTQAYEQYF. The rearrangement links TRBV15 to TRBJ2-7; the D call may be TRBD1 or TRBD2 (5 bases each). This CDR3 comprises 15 residues. Trimming took off 1 base at V and 2 bases at J, with 12 bases between the two ends. Germline V gives CDR1 LNHNV, CDR2 YYDKDF (reference sequence).

This rearrangement joins TRBV2 to TRBJ1-4, with D unclear. The V end lost 7 bases, the J end lost 8 bases, and 11 bases lay between the germline ends. From germline, CDR1 is SNHLY and CDR2 FYNNEI. The CDR3 is made up of 12 amino acids. Here the CDR3 DNA reads TGTGCCAGCAACAAAAGGGAGGAAAAACTGTTTTTT. Translation: CASNKREEKLFF.

The chain employs TRBV19 and TRBJ1-3; weak D call: TRBD1 (5 bases). CDR1 and CDR2 (germline): LNHDA, SQIVND (reference sequence). The length of the CDR3 is 16 residues. Trimming stripped 7 bases from V and 2 bases from J, with 18 bases between. CDR3 DNA: TGTGCCAGTACCCGCAATTCGGGGGGTACTGGAAACACCATATATTTT. Protein: CASTRNSGGTGNTIYF.

The CDR3 coding sequence is TGTGCCAGCAGTCCCGGGACAGGGCGGAATCAGCCCCAGCATTTT. Protein: CASSPGTGRNQPQHF. This chain joins TRBV6-5 and TRBJ1-5; 9 positions agree with TRBD1. Trimming removed 5 bases from V and 4 bases from J; junction bases left unmatched: 6. The CDR3 runs to 15 residues. Germline CDR1 is MNHEY and CDR2 is SVGAGI.

The V gene is TRBV5-4, the J gene TRBJ2-5; the D gene is possibly TRBD2 (7 bases). The CDR3 has 14 amino acids. The V end lost 4 bases, the J end lost 3 bases, and 13 bases lay between the germline ends. The germline gives CDR1 SGHNT, CDR2 YYREEE (reference sequence). The DNA for the CDR3 is TGTGCCAGCAGCCGCCGAGGGGGGGAAGAGACCCAGTACTTC. The encoded protein is CASSRRGGEETQYF. The full variable domain, its missing parts supplied by reference TRBV5-4 and TRBJ2-5, is ETGVTQSPTHLIKTRGQQVTLRCSSQSGHNTVSWYQQALGQGPQFIFQYYREEENGRGNFPPRFSGLQFPNYSSELNVNALELDDSALYLCASSRRGGEETQYFGPGTRLLVL.

The CDR3 DNA reads as TGTGCCAGCAGCTTCCTCGGGAGTCGGTACACTGAAGCTTTCTTT. It yields the protein CASSFLGSRYTEAFF. V gene TRBV11-2 combines with J gene TRBJ1-1; D is uncertain. CDR3 length equals 15 residues. The V gene lost 3 bases and the J gene lost 3 bases, with 14 bases spanning the gap. The germline gives CDR1 SGHAT, CDR2 FQNNGV.

This chain's CDR3 is CASSFQGITEAFF. The CDR3 coding sequence is TGTGCCAGCAGTTTTCAGGGGATCACTGAAGCTTTCTTT. The chain links TRBV2 to TRBJ1-1; tentatively, D is TRBD1 (6 bases). Looked up from germline, CDR1 is SNHLY and CDR2 is FYNNEI. V was pared by 5 bases and J by 4 bases, with 11 bases between. CDR3 length: 13 residues. Full variable domain (rest looked up from reference TRBV2 and TRBJ1-1): EPEVTQTPSHQVTQMGQEVILRCVPISNHLYFYWYRQILGQKVEFLVSFYNNEISEKSEIFDDQFSVERPDGSNFTLKIRSTKLEDSAMYFCASSFQGITEAFFGQGTRLTVV.

The chain has TRBV6-1 and TRBJ1-2; D is undetermined. The CDR3 extends over 16 amino acids. V was cut by 4 bases and J by 1 base, with 16 bases left in between. Germline V lookup: CDR1 MNHNS, CDR2 SASEGT. CDR3 protein: CASSGKGILINYGYTF. The CDR3 DNA sequence: TGTGCCAGCAGTGGGAAAGGGATCCTGATTAACTATGGCTACACCTTC.